The 22 T cell receptor beta chains listed next were all sequenced from one sample in a study of blood T cell repertoires in COVID-19. Assay: immunoSEQ multiplex PCR; the TCRdb copy retains only in-frame clones and omits some. The table has some 160,000 clones, about four fifths seen once; the top ten hold 13%. The sequencing input was peripheral blood. These receptors came from a man between 65 and 85 years old who had recovered from COVID-19.

There are a few counts of this clone. The V call is TRBV12-5, the J call TRBJ2-1, with D unresolved. The length of the CDR3 is 12 residues. CDR1 LGHNT and CDR2 FRNRAP come from the germline V gene. The V gene lost 1 base and the J gene lost 8 bases, with 6 bases spanning the gap. CDR3: CASGLDQDEQFF. CDR3 DNA sequence: TGTGCTAGTGGTTTGGATCAGGATGAGCAGTTCTTC.

This chain joins TRBV7-9 and TRBJ2-7, with 7 bases aligning to TRBD1. Germline trimming cut 4 bases from V and 4 bases from J; bases unmatched to any gene: 13. CDR3 size: 16 residues. Germline loops: CDR1 SEHNR, CDR2 FQNEAQ (reference sequence). CDR3 region: CASSSPPGQLQYEQYF. The CDR3 DNA reads as TGTGCCAGCAGCTCACCTCCGGGACAGCTACAGTACGAGCAGTACTTC.

A few counts support this clone. V gene TRBV7-9 combines with J gene TRBJ2-5; D is possibly TRBD1 (6 bases). This CDR3 is built from 14 residues. Trimming stripped 4 bases from V and 5 bases from J, with 14 bases between. Germline CDR1 is SEHNR and CDR2 is FQNEAQ (reference sequence). The CDR3 protein is CASSSRVRGETQYF. Here the CDR3 DNA reads TGTGCCAGCAGCTCCCGGGTTAGGGGGGAGACCCAGTACTTC.

V usage is TRBV9 and J usage is TRBJ2-5; the D gene is possibly TRBD1 (6 bases). Trimming shortened V by 0 bases and J by 4 bases, and 10 bases separated the two germline ends. Germline loops: CDR1 SGDLS, CDR2 YYNGEE. This CDR3 has 14 amino acids. Here the CDR3 reads CASSVAQGPETQYF. CDR3 DNA sequence: TGTGCCAGCAGCGTAGCTCAGGGGCCAGAGACCCAGTACTTC. The whole variable domain, remainder taken from reference TRBV9 and TRBJ2-5, is DSGVTQTPKHLITATGQRVTLRCSPRSGDLSVYWYQQSLDQGLQFLIQYYNGEERAKGNILERFSAQQFPDLHSELNLSSLELGDSALYFCASSVAQGPETQYFGPGTRLLVL.

This clone occurred a few times. The gene calls are TRBV15 and TRBJ2-5; 10 nucleotides align to TRBD1. J was trimmed by 5 bases and V by 2 bases; bases with no gene match: 11. The CDR3 totals 17 residues. Germline CDR1 LNHNV, CDR2 YYDKDF (reference sequence). CDR3 residues: CATSRIATGGREETQYF. The CDR3 DNA is TGTGCCACCAGCAGAATCGCGACAGGGGGCCGTGAGGAGACCCAGTACTTC.

The chain has TRBV1 and TRBJ2-1; the listed D gene, TRBD2, was not tested against the DNA. TRBV1 is an annotated pseudogene. The CDR3 covers 14 residues. DNA of the CDR3: TGCACCAGCAGCCATCTAGCGGAAGACAATGAGCAGTTCTTC. It specifies CTSSHLAEDNEQFF.

The chain couples TRBV28 to TRBJ2-7; 10 bases are a match to TRBD1. CDR1 is MDHEN, CDR2 SYDVKM, per germline. The ends lost 6 bases at V and 6 bases at J; junction bases unmatched: 5. This CDR3 has 13 residues. The CDR3 nucleotides are TGTGCCAGCAGACTGACAGGGGGCGGCGAGCAGTACTTC. This codes for CASRLTGGGEQYF.

This clone was counted once. The chain is built from TRBV7-2 and TRBJ1-2; D may be TRBD1 (6 bases). Trimming shortened V by 1 base and J by 3 bases, and 9 bases separated the two germline ends. The CDR3 has 14 amino acids. Germline V gives CDR1 SGHTA, CDR2 FQGNSA. CDR3 amino acids: CASSLDAGDYGYTF. The CDR3 coding sequence is TGTGCCAGCAGCTTAGATGCAGGGGACTATGGCTACACCTTC.

In this sample, this clone turned up a few times. The chain joins TRBV19 to TRBJ1-1; 8 positions agree with TRBD1. Germline values: CDR1 LNHDA, CDR2 SQIVND (reference sequence). CDR3 length: 15 residues. The V segment lost 5 bases and the J segment 4 bases; nucleotides outside the gene matches: 9. The CDR3 sequence is CASSARTGIGTEAFF. The CDR3 region has the DNA TGTGCCAGTAGTGCCCGGACAGGGATAGGCACTGAAGCTTTCTTT.

The CDR3 here is CASRYSGRAHEQYF. The CDR3 DNA follows: TGTGCCAGCCGCTATAGCGGGAGGGCTCACGAGCAGTACTTC. The V call is TRBV28, the J call TRBJ2-7, with TRBD2 matching 11 bases. The germline gives CDR1 MDHEN, CDR2 SYDVKM. V lost 8 bases and J lost 5; bases outside the gene matches: 8. CDR3 length equals 14 residues.

This chain uses TRBV4-2 with TRBJ2-7; TRBD2 matches at 7 bases. Germline CDR1 and CDR2: LGHNA and YNFKEQ. The CDR3 extends over 14 amino acids. Trimming took 2 bases from V and 0 from J; bases not matched to a gene: 1. The CDR3, as DNA: TGTGCCAGCAGCCAAAGCGGGACCTCCTACGAGCAGTACTTC. Encoded protein: CASSQSGTSYEQYF.

The chain combines TRBV18 with TRBJ1-2, with D unclear. Trimming pared 3 bases from V and 3 bases from J, leaving 11 bases between. The CDR3 runs to 14 residues. Germline CDR1 is KGHSH and CDR2 is LQKENI. In DNA form, the CDR3 reads TGTGCCAGCTCACCGCGGGCAGAGGACTATGGCTACACCTTC. Protein product: CASSPRAEDYGYTF.

Turning to this clone: Mismatch with germline at one junction end may stem from a read error. The chain joins TRBV18 to TRBJ2-1; D is perhaps TRBD1 (6 bases). Germline V gene sequence: CDR1 KGHSH, CDR2 LQKENI. This CDR3 has 15 residues. The CDR3 DNA sequence: TGTGCCAGCTCACCACGGGGGCACTCCGACAATGAGCAGTTCTTC. This gives the protein CASSPRGHSDNEQFF.

The genes are TRBV30 and TRBJ1-3, with no clear D. The CDR3 length is 14 residues. Germline CDR1 reads GTSNPN; CDR2 reads SVGIG (reference sequence). Trimming took 3 bases from V and 3 from J, leaving 12 bases between them. CDR3 coding DNA: TGTGCCTGGAGCCATGGGAGGGATGGAAACACCATATATTTT. This translates into CAWSHGRDGNTIYF.

Notes on this clone: The sample has other DNA sequences that encode this CDR3 too. The V call is TRBV6-2 or TRBV6-3, the J call TRBJ2-2; no firm D call. The V and J ends lost 5 bases and 1 base respectively, with 2 bases between them. The CDR3 contains 12 residues. The germline V gene encodes CDR1 MNHEY and CDR2 SVGEGT. CDR3 bases: TGTGCCAGCAGTCAGAACACCGGGGAGCTGTTTTTT. Encoded protein: CASSQNTGELFF.

The CDR3 loop reads CASSLEPGSNEQFF. In DNA form, the CDR3 reads TGCGCCAGCAGCTTGGAACCCGGGAGCAATGAGCAGTTCTTC. This chain uses TRBV5-1 with TRBJ2-1; tentative D call: TRBD2 (6 bases). The V end was cut by 0 bases, the J end by 6 bases, with 10 bases between. The length of the CDR3 is 14 residues. Germline V lookup: CDR1 SGHRS, CDR2 YFSETQ.

The chain recombines TRBV9 with TRBJ2-5; D is ambiguous. Trimming took off 0 bases at V and 1 base at J, with 10 bases between the two ends. The germline CDR1 and CDR2 sequences are SGDLS and YYNGEE. CDR3 length: 15 residues. The CDR3 region is CASSVAPSRQETQYF. DNA of the CDR3: TGTGCCAGCAGCGTAGCCCCTTCGCGCCAAGAGACCCAGTACTTC.

In its sample, this clone was seen once. This chain joins TRBV28 and TRBJ2-6, with D possibly TRBD2 on 6 matching bases. Germline V gene data show CDR1 as MDHEN and CDR2 as SYDVKM. The CDR3 is 18 amino acids. V lost 1 base and J lost 7, with 20 bases in between. CDR3 nucleotide sequence: TGTGCCAGCAGTTTATACGCGGGAACTAGAGCCGCCGCCAACGTCCTGACTTTC. Its translation is CASSLYAGTRAAANVLTF.

The J gene is TRBJ2-3, the V gene TRBV19; 9 nucleotides agree with TRBD1. Germline CDR1 is LNHDA and CDR2 is SQIVND (reference sequence). The V and J ends lost 3 bases and 2 bases, in that order; junction bases with no gene match: 3. This CDR3 has 15 residues. CDR3 sequence: CASSMGQGNTDTQYF. CDR3 DNA: TGTGCCAGTAGTATGGGACAGGGCAACACAGATACGCAGTATTTT.

The chain is built from TRBV13 and TRBJ1-6; D uncertain. Germline V gene data show CDR1 as PRHDT and CDR2 as FYEKMQ (reference sequence). V lost 6 bases and J 9 bases, leaving 15 bases between the germline ends. This CDR3 spans 14 amino acids. CDR3 sequence (DNA): TGTGCCAGCAGAACCGGGTCCACGGGTTCACCCCTCCACTTT. This gives the protein CASRTGSTGSPLHF.

The V and J genes are TRBV2 and TRBJ2-5, with 8 nucleotides matching TRBD2. In germline, CDR1 is SNHLY, CDR2 FYNNEI. V was clipped by 6 bases and J by 3 bases; unmatched bases: 9. The CDR3 contains 15 residues. The CDR3 reads CASSPLTGGKETQYF. The DNA of the CDR3 is TGTGCCAGCAGCCCCTTAACGGGAGGGAAAGAGACCCAGTACTTC.

The chain has TRBV11-2 and TRBJ2-3; D is unclear. The CDR3 runs 15 residues. Between the trimmed V and J ends, which lost 3 bases and 0 bases, there was a span of 10 bases. Per germline, CDR1 SGHAT and CDR2 FQNNGV. The CDR3 DNA reads TGTGCCAGCAGCTTCCGACTGAGCAGCACAGATACGCAGTATTTT. Its protein product is CASSFRLSSTDTQYF. Based on the CDR3 plus reference TRBV11-2 and TRBJ2-3, the full variable domain is EAGVAQSPRYKIIEKRQSVAFWCNPISGHATLYWYQQILGQGPKLLIQFQNNGVVDDSQLPKDRFSAERLKGVDSTLKIQPAKLEDSAVYLCASSFRLSSTDTQYFGPGTRLTVL.